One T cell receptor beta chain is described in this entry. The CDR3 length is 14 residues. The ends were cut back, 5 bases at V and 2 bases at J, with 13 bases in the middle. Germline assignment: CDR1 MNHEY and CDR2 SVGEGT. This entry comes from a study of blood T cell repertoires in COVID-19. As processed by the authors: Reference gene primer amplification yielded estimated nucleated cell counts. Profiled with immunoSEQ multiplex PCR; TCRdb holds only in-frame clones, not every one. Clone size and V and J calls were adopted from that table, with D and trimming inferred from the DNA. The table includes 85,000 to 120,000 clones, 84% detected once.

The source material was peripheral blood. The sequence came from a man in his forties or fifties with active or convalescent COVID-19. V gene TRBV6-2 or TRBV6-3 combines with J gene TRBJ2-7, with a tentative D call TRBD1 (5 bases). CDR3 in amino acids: CASSATQGPYEQYF. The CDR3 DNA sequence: TGTGCCAGCAGTGCAACTCAGGGCCCCTACGAGCAGTACTTC.